The 4 T cell receptor beta chains below were found in one sample sequenced in a study of blood T cells in healthy people across ages. A sample-barcoded 5' primer and a J-beta primer mix were used in a second PCR of roughly 6 to 11 cycles. TCRdb re-derived calls from the 5' RACE reads in MiXCR, one entry per CDR3 protein. The repertoire holds 580,000 or so distinct CDR3 sequences, with around half as singletons. The sequenced material came from blood. These receptors originate from a man older than 75 in good health.

This sequence joins TRBV20-1 and TRBJ2-1; 7 bases align to TRBD1. Trimming at V came to 3 bases and at J to 3 bases, leaving 5 bases not matched to a gene. Germline V gives CDR1 DFQATT, CDR2 SNEGSKA (reference sequence). The CDR3 consists of 14 residues. The CDR3 coding sequence is TGCAGTGCTAGTAGGGGGCCCATCTACAATGAGCAGTTCTTC. This encodes CSASRGPIYNEQFF.

A few counts support this clonotype. The J gene is TRBJ2-3, the V gene TRBV9; D call uncertain. The CDR3 consists of 15 residues. Trimming pared 0 bases from V and 6 bases from J, leaving 14 bases between. Germline loops: CDR1 SGDLS, CDR2 YYNGEE. Here the CDR3 reads CASSVEVSPPDTQYF. The DNA for the CDR3 is TGTGCCAGCAGCGTAGAGGTCAGCCCGCCGGATACGCAGTATTTT.

This clonotype has only a few counts. The chain employs TRBV20-1 and TRBJ1-4; D might be TRBD1 (6 bases). The CDR3 is 12 residues long. Trimming pared 2 bases from V and 5 bases from J, leaving 6 bases between. The germline V gene has CDR1 DFQATT and CDR2 SNEGSKA (reference sequence). CDR3 amino acids: CSARQGNEKLFF. Written as DNA, the CDR3 is TGCAGTGCTAGACAGGGGAATGAAAAACTGTTTTTT.

The V call is TRBV25-1, the J call TRBJ1-2; D is unclear. Trimming shortened V by 1 base and J by 2 bases, and 8 bases separated the two germline ends. CDR3 size: 14 residues. Germline-derived CDR1 and CDR2 are MGHDK and SYGVNS. CDR3 in amino acids: CASSESNRNYGYTF. Written as DNA, the CDR3 is TGTGCCAGCAGTGAATCAAACAGAAACTATGGCTACACCTTC.